These T cell receptor beta chains were read from a single sample in a study of shared clonotypes between healthy human individuals. Profiling relied on immunoSEQ multiplex PCR, and the TCRdb table lists in-frame clones only, not all of them. The sample carries a few million clones, around nine tenths recorded once. Material: naive CD4+ T cells sorted from blood. The receptors stem from a man younger than 35 in good health. CDR3s include the opening cysteine and the closing phenylalanine or tryptophan. The D gene is left open where the match is weak. Clone size is given for some rows only: seen once, a few or many times, or a class if the clone is expanded.

cdr3_nt cdr3_aa j_call clone_size d_call v_call
TGTGCCACCAGCGTGGCAGGCGGACCAGATACGCAGTATTTT CATSVAGGPDTQYF TRBJ2-3 . . TRBV15
TGTGCCAGCAGCCTGCAACAGGGGGGTTCACCCCTCCACTTT CASSLQQGGSPLHF TRBJ1-6 few TRBD1 TRBV5-4
TGTGCCAGCAGTTACTCGGATAAAGGGAGGGAGCAGTACTTC CASSYSDKGREQYF TRBJ2-7 . . TRBV6-5
TGTGCCAGCAGTTGGGCTAGCGGCTACAATGAGCAGTTCTTC CASSWASGYNEQFF TRBJ2-1 . TRBD2 TRBV6-6
TGTGCCAGCAGTTACTTTCAGGGTAGCACAGATACGCAGTATTTT CASSYFQGSTDTQYF TRBJ2-3 . . TRBV6-5
TGTGCCAGCAGAAACGGACTCGACAATGAGCAGTTCTTC CASRNGLDNEQFF TRBJ2-1 . . TRBV6-5
TGTGCCAGCAGTGGGACGGGCACTGAAGCTTTCTTT CASSGTGTEAFF TRBJ1-1 . . TRBV6-6
TGTGCCAGCAGCTGGGTTGACAGGGGCCTTGGAGAGCAGTACTTC CASSWVDRGLGEQYF TRBJ2-7 once TRBD1 TRBV5-4
TGTGCCAGCAGCCGAAGGACGGTGAGCTCCTACGAGCAGTACTTC CASSRRTVSSYEQYF TRBJ2-7 . . TRBV5-8
TGTGCCAGCAGCCCTAGACCGGGACTAGTCCCCGGGGGCAATGAGCAGTTCTTC CASSPRPGLVPGGNEQFF TRBJ2-1 . TRBD2 TRBV7-6
TGCGCCAGCAGCCCGGGGACTAGCGGGAACTACAATGAGCAGTTCTTC CASSPGTSGNYNEQFF TRBJ2-1 . TRBD2 TRBV5-1
TGTGCCAGCAGCCGGGACGGGCCATATGGCTACACCTTC CASSRDGPYGYTF TRBJ1-2 . . TRBV6-1
TGCGCCAGCAATGACAAAGATAACACTGAAGCTTTCTTT CASNDKDNTEAFF TRBJ1-1 once . TRBV5-1
TGTGCCAGCAGCTTAGTAAGGGAATCTGGCTACACCTTC CASSLVRESGYTF TRBJ1-2 . . TRBV11-2
TGTGCCAGCAGTTCAGGGTTTCGGAGCAATCAGCCCCAGCATTTT CASSSGFRSNQPQHF TRBJ1-5 . . TRBV6-5
TGTGCCTCCCTAAGGGACCCCGACACCGGGGAGCTGTTTTTT CASLRDPDTGELFF TRBJ2-2 . . TRBV30
TGTGCCAGCAACTCGGGAACCCCGGGGACCGGGGAGCTGTTTTTT CASNSGTPGTGELFF TRBJ2-2 . . TRBV5-4
TGTGCCAGCAGTTCAAGCACAGGGGGCGTAGGCTACACCTTC CASSSSTGGVGYTF TRBJ1-2 . TRBD1 TRBV6-5
TGTGCCAGCAGTTCACAGGGACACCTCTCCTACGAGCAGTACTTC CASSSQGHLSYEQYF TRBJ2-7 . . TRBV27
TGTGCCAGCAGTTACTTTCTGTCAGGGCAGAACACTGAAGCTTTCTTT CASSYFLSGQNTEAFF TRBJ1-1 . . TRBV6-5
TGTGCCAGCAGCTTAGCGGTCGGGAGCACCATATATTTT CASSLAVGSTIYF TRBJ1-3 . . TRBV7-2
TGCGCCAGCAGCTTGGCTCTAGCGGGAGCCCATTATGCCGACGAGCAGTACTTC CASSLALAGAHYADEQYF TRBJ2-7 once TRBD2 TRBV5-1
TGTGCCAGCAGCTTGGAAAAGGGATTTGGGGCTTTCTTT CASSLEKGFGAFF TRBJ1-1 . . TRBV5-8
TGCGCCAGCAGCCAAGATAGAGAGACCCAGTACTTC CASSQDRETQYF TRBJ2-5 once . TRBV4-3
TGTGCCAGCAGCGGAAGGGAGGGCACTGAAGCTTTCTTT CASSGREGTEAFF TRBJ1-1 . . TRBV9
TGCAGCGTTGAGGGGAGGCGGGGGTTGAATGAGCAGTTCTTC CSVEGRRGLNEQFF TRBJ2-1 . TRBD2 TRBV29-1
TGTGCCTGGAGTGCCACTTTAAGACAGGGAGGAGAGACCCAGTACTTC CAWSATLRQGGETQYF TRBJ2-5 . . TRBV30
TGTGCCAGCAGCGTAGACGGGAGTACTCGAGAGACCCAGTACTTC CASSVDGSTRETQYF TRBJ2-5 . . TRBV9
TGTGCCTGGAGTCCAGGGGGAGAGACCCAGTACTTC CAWSPGGETQYF TRBJ2-5 . TRBD1 TRBV30
TGTGCCAGCAGCGGGGGCCCACAAGAGACCCAGTACTTC CASSGGPQETQYF TRBJ2-5 . . TRBV7-3
TGTGCCAGCAGCTTACTTGCAGGGGGCAATGAGCAGTTCTTC CASSLLAGGNEQFF TRBJ2-1 . TRBD1 TRBV7-9